The 10 T cell receptor beta chains given below trace back to one sample, sequenced in a study of blood T cell repertoires in COVID-19. TCRdb's table, derived via immunoSEQ multiplex PCR, lists solely in-frame clones and lacks some. This table has more than 150,000 clones, 82% appearing once. The source material was PBMCs or T cells enriched from blood (not recorded which). The receptors were gathered from a man aged 35 to 55 who had recovered from COVID-19.

This clone has just a few counts. The chain links TRBV27 to TRBJ1-5, with 7 bases that match TRBD1. Germline loops: CDR1 MNHEY, CDR2 SMNVEV (reference sequence). The CDR3 covers 16 residues. The V and J ends lost 1 base and 3 bases, in that order; junction bases with no gene match: 6. CDR3 sequence reads: CASSLYWTGFNQPQHF. Here the CDR3 DNA reads TGTGCCAGCAGTTTATACTGGACAGGTTTCAATCAGCCCCAGCATTTT.

The chain couples TRBV28 to TRBJ2-7; D perhaps matches TRBD2 (5 bases). Germline CDR1 is MDHEN and CDR2 is SYDVKM. V was clipped by 4 bases and J by 2 bases, with 15 bases between them. CDR3 length: 15 amino acids. This chain's CDR3 is CASSSLGDSPYEQYF. For the CDR3, the DNA is TGTGCCAGCAGTTCCCTGGGAGATTCCCCCTACGAGCAGTACTTC.

The V call is TRBV4-3, the J call TRBJ2-2; 7 nucleotides match TRBD1. Germline CDR1 reads LGHNA; CDR2 reads YSLEER. The CDR3 contains 14 residues. V was pared by 4 bases and J by 4 bases, with 3 bases of the junction left unmatched. CDR3 protein: CASSPRGSTGELFF. Here the CDR3 DNA reads TGCGCCAGCAGCCCCAGGGGGAGCACCGGGGAGCTGTTTTTT.

This clone was observed a handful of times. This sequence joins TRBV5-6 and TRBJ2-1, with TRBD1 matching over 8 bases. CDR1 SGHDT and CDR2 YYEEEE come from the germline V gene. The junction had 6 bases not matched to a gene; V was cut back by 1 base and J by 0 bases. The CDR3 extends over 17 amino acids. The chain's CDR3 is CASSLPGGDPSYNEQFF. The DNA for the CDR3 is TGTGCCAGCAGCTTGCCAGGGGGCGATCCCTCCTACAATGAGCAGTTCTTC.

The genes are TRBV28 and TRBJ1-2, with 8 nucleotides matching TRBD1. The CDR3 has 13 amino acids. Trimming removed 7 bases from V and 3 bases from J; junction bases left unmatched: 4. Germline lookup yields CDR1 MDHEN and CDR2 SYDVKM. In nucleotides, the CDR3 is TGTGCCAGCATGGGGACAGGATACTATGGCTACACCTTC. It translates to CASMGTGYYGYTF.

The V gene is TRBV6-2 or TRBV6-3, the J gene TRBJ2-7; 11 nucleotides line up with TRBD2. CDR1 is MNHEY and CDR2 is SVGEGT in the germline V gene. With 6 bases clipped from V and 2 bases from J, the junction kept 18 bases outside the gene matches. CDR3 size: 19 residues. CDR3 nucleotide sequence: TGTGCCAGCAGCACGCCTTTTAGCGGGAGGGACCTCTCCACCTACGAGCAGTACTTC. Its protein product is CASSTPFSGRDLSTYEQYF.

V and J are TRBV4-3 and TRBJ2-5, with D maybe TRBD2 (6 bases). The CDR3 extends over 14 amino acids. CDR1 and CDR2 (germline): LGHNA, YSLEER. Trimming stripped 3 bases from V and 7 bases from J, with 15 bases between. The CDR3 region is CASSHVGGDGTQYF. CDR3 bases: TGCGCCAGCAGCCACGTGGGGGGAGACGGGACCCAGTACTTC.

V usage is TRBV19 and J usage is TRBJ1-4; no definite D call. This CDR3 spans 15 amino acids. CDR1 is LNHDA and CDR2 is SQIVND in the germline V gene (reference sequence). V lost 8 bases and J lost 0, with 13 bases in between. The CDR3 loop is CASSGLDATNEKLFF. Here the CDR3 DNA reads TGTGCCAGTTCAGGACTGGATGCAACTAATGAAAAACTGTTTTTT.

This clone occurred many times. The chain recombines TRBV4-2 with TRBJ1-1, with a tentative D call TRBD1 (5 bases). V was shortened by 4 bases and J by 5 bases, with 17 bases between the two germline ends. CDR1 LGHNA and CDR2 YNFKEQ come from the germline V gene. CDR3 length: 15 residues. CDR3 amino acids: CASSPGGARETEAFF. The CDR3 region has the DNA TGTGCCAGCAGCCCCGGAGGGGCAAGGGAAACTGAAGCTTTCTTT.

J is TRBJ2-3 and V is TRBV4-3, with D hard to call. CDR1 LGHNA and CDR2 YSLEER come from the germline V gene. Trimming cost V 1 base and J 0 bases, with 14 bases left between them. The CDR3 is 17 amino acids. The CDR3: CASSQVRTELSTDTQYF. The CDR3 region has the DNA TGCGCCAGCAGCCAAGTAAGAACAGAATTAAGCACAGATACGCAGTATTTT.